The clone carrying this T cell receptor beta chain was observed a few times. The source of the sample is a study of blood T cell repertoires in COVID-19. The overall study: COVID-19 samples, acute and convalescent, were from the United States, Italy and Spain. Sources were T cells, B-cell-depleted T cells, or PBMCs; the material itself was cDNA or gDNA.

Per the original data handling: The authors estimated nucleated cell counts from reference gene primer amplification. Data came from immunoSEQ multiplex PCR; TCRdb stores just in-frame clones and leaves some out. V and J calls plus clone size are reproduced from that table; the DNA served to infer D and trimming. Among about 230,000 clones listed, more than 65% were seen once. The material sequenced was peripheral blood. The source of this sequence is a middle-aged woman who had recovered from COVID-19.

CDR3 loop: CASRFEGGTAGEKLFF. CDR3 nucleotide sequence: TGTGCCAGCAGATTTGAAGGGGGAACGGCAGGAGAAAAACTGTTTTTT. V gene TRBV2 combines with J gene TRBJ1-4, with D possibly being TRBD1 (6 bases). CDR3 length: 16 amino acids. The V end was cut by 6 bases, the J end by 8 bases, with 22 bases between. The V gene's germline CDR1 is SNHLY and CDR2 FYNNEI. Full variable domain (outside the CDR3, taken from reference TRBV2 and TRBJ1-4): EPEVTQTPSHQVTQMGQEVILRCVPISNHLYFYWYRQILGQKVEFLVSFYNNEISEKSEIFDDQFSVERPDGSNFTLKIRSTKLEDSAMYFCASRFEGGTAGEKLFFGSGTQLSVL.